This TCR beta chain emerged from a study of glioma-infiltrating T cells after dendritic cell vaccination. The immunoSEQ assay amplified TCRB CDR3 from up to about 2 ug DNA. Repertoires were generated with immunoSEQ multiplex PCR, while TCRdb's copy carries only in-frame clones and drops some. The data show 99,000 or so clones, with 90% seen just once and approximately 2.7% held by the top ten. There are a few counts of this clone. At one end, the junction sequence differs from germline, possibly due to a read error. Time point described: after dendritic cell vaccination, including at tumor progression/relapse. The source was blood, collected after dendritic cell vaccination. This TCR was recovered from a human donor with glioblastoma.

CDR3 amino acids: CASSRSLGRDQETQYF. The CDR3 bases are TGTGCTAGCAGCCGCAGTTTAGGCCGGGACCAAGAGACCCAGTACTTC. The rearrangement uses TRBV7-7 and TRBJ2-5; D unclear. Germline values: CDR1 SSHAT, CDR2 FNYEAQ (reference sequence). There are 16 residues in the CDR3.